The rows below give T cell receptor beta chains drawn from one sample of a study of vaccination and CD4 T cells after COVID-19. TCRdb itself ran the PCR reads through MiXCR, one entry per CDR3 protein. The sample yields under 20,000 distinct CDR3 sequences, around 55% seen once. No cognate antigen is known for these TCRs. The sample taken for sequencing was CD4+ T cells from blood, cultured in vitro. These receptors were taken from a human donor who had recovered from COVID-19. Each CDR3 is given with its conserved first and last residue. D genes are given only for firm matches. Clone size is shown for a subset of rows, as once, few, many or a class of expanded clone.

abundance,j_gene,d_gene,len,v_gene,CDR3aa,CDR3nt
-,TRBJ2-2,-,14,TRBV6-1,CASRRGTNTGELFF,TGTGCCAGCAGGAGGGGCACCAACACCGGGGAGCTGTTTTTT
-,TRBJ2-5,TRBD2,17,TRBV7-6,CASSLASVLAGEETQYF,TGTGCCAGCAGCTTAGCCTCCGTTCTAGCGGGAGAAGAGACCCAGTACTTC
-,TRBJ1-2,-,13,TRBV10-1,CASSDGTNYGYTF,TGCGCCAGCAGTGATGGGACTAACTATGGCTACACCTTC
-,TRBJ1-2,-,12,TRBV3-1,CASSQEGRGYTF,TGTGCCAGCAGCCAAGAAGGTCGCGGCTACACCTTC
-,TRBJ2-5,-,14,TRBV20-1,CSAGRTGQQRTQYF,TGCAGTGCTGGACGGACTGGACAACAACGGACCCAGTACTTC
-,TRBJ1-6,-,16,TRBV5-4,CASTEGLTTLNSPLHF,TGTGCCAGCACCGAGGGTCTCACCACTCTCAATTCACCCCTCCACTTT
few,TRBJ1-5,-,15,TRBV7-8,CASRRGRGSGQPQHF,TGTGCCAGCAGACGCGGGAGGGGGTCCGGTCAGCCCCAGCATTTT
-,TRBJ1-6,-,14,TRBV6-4,CANTSDNFNSPLHF,TGTGCCAACACCTCGGACAATTTTAATTCACCCCTCCACTTT
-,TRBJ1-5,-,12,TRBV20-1,CSSQGSNQPQHF,TGCAGCTCCCAGGGTAGCAATCAGCCCCAGCATTTT
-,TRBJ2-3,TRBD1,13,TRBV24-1,CATSAGGGDTQYF,TGTGCCACCAGTGCAGGGGGCGGAGATACGCAGTATTTT
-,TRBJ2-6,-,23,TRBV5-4,CASSPSPGTPSLPTSSGANVLTF,TGTGCCAGCAGCCCCTCCCCCGGGACACCTAGCCTACCGACTTCCTCTGGGGCCAACGTCCTGACTTTC
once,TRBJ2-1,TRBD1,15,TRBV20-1,CSALDRGSSYNEQFF,TGCAGTGCCTTGGACAGGGGAAGCTCCTACAATGAGCAGTTCTTC
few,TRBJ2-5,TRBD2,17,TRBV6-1,CASSEGGAGGLSETQYF,TGTGCCAGCAGTGAAGGTGGAGCGGGAGGCCTTTCTGAGACCCAGTACTTC
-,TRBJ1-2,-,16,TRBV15,CATSRDRGKNNYGYTF,TGTGCCACCAGCAGAGATCGAGGAAAGAATAACTATGGCTACACCTTC
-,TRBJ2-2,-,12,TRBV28,CASCGPTGELFF,TGTGCCAGCTGTGGACCCACCGGGGAGCTGTTTTTT
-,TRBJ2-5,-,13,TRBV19,CASSIQGRETQYF,TGTGCCAGTAGTATCCAGGGTAGGGAGACCCAGTACTTC
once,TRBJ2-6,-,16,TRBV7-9,CASNPIGISGANVLTF,TGTGCCAGCAATCCCATCGGGATCTCTGGGGCCAACGTCCTGACTTTC
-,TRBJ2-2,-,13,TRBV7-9,CASSFPGTGELFF,TGTGCCAGCAGCTTCCCGGGGACCGGGGAGCTGTTTTTT
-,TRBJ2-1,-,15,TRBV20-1,CSATGLARGYNEQFF,TGCAGTGCTACCGGATTGGCGAGAGGGTACAATGAGCAGTTCTTC
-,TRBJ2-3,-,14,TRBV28,CASSPVGPYYTQYF,TGTGCCAGCAGCCCCGTGGGACCCTATTATACGCAGTATTTT
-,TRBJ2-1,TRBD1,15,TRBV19,CATRPGQVMRNEQFF,TGTGCCACTAGACCGGGACAGGTCATGAGGAATGAGCAGTTCTTC
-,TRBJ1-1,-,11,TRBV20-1,CSLWGTSEAFF,TGCAGTCTCTGGGGAACATCGGAAGCTTTCTTT
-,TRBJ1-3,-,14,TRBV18,CASAREASGNTIYF,TGTGCCAGCGCGCGAGAAGCCTCTGGAAACACCATATATTTT
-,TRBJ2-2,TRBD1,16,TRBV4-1,CASSQEGTGGGGELFF,TGCGCCAGCAGCCAAGAAGGGACAGGGGGCGGCGGGGAGCTGTTTTTT